This T cell receptor (beta chain) was sequenced during a study of vaccination and CD4 T cells after COVID-19. In its sample, this clonotype was seen once. No antigen is known for it. Documented treatment: approximately nine-day PBMC culture with coronavirus spike peptide pools or control peptides (ViraFEST assay). The Oncomine TCR Beta short-read assay was applied to DNA of cultured CD4+ T cells. TCRdb redid the calling of the PCR reads with MiXCR, one entry per CDR3 protein. The sample carries some 25,000 distinct CDR3 sequences, less than 80% recorded once. The sample consisted of CD4+ T cells from blood, cultured in vitro, taken after SARS-CoV-2 vaccination. The clonotype was recovered from a human donor who received a COVID-19 vaccine.

The CDR3 is CASGGRGIISKAFF. CDR3 DNA: TGTGCCAGTGGGGGGAGGGGGATTATTTCTAAAGCTTTCTTT. The genes are TRBV12-3 or TRBV12-4 and TRBJ1-1, with D possibly matching TRBD1 (6 bases). The length of the CDR3 is 14 residues. V dropped 9 bases and J dropped 9 bases, with 23 bases sitting between them.